The clone carrying this T cell receptor (beta chain) was found many times. Its target is not known. This sample is part of a study of identical twins. Points from the study as a whole: Zero-insertion results could be subject to partial confounding by invariant MAIT and iNKT cells.

TCRdb ran MiXCR on the 5' RACE reads and lists one entry per CDR3 protein. The sample records a few hundred thousand distinct CDR3 sequences, around 8.8% being singletons. Trimming cost V 4 bases and J 3 bases; bases outside gene matches: 4. Per germline, CDR1 MNHNS and CDR2 SASEGT. The CDR3 sequence is 15 residues long. These data were also reused for a study on yellow fever vaccine responses in identical twins. From that second work: Twins reportedly had a vaccine T cell response that seemed partly convergent, partly personalized.

J is TRBJ2-2 and V is TRBV6-1; 8 bases match TRBD1. The receptor was isolated from a woman aged 18 to 35 in good health. The sequencing sample was made of CD8+ T cells sorted from blood. DNA for the CDR3: TGTGCCAGCAGTGGAACAGGGGGAGACACCGGGGAGCTGTTTTTT. Amino acids: CASSGTGGDTGELFF.